This record looks at one TCR beta chain sequence and its context. One junction end does not reproduce the germline sequence, and a read error may be involved. The length of the CDR3 is 14 residues. Per the germline V gene, CDR1 is KGHSH and CDR2 is LQKENI. Profiling relied on immunoSEQ multiplex PCR, and the TCRdb table lists in-frame clones only, not all of them. The sample shows 150,000 to 200,000 clones, about nine tenths of them seen only once. This entry comes from a study of cytomegalovirus exposure and HLA in healthy donors. The chain uses TRBV18 and TRBJ2-3, with D tentatively TRBD1 (6 bases). Sequences were obtained from PBMCs. The receptor was derived from a young man in good health and CMV-seropositive. CDR3 region: CASSPQGPPDTQYF. In nucleotides, the CDR3 is TGTGCCAGCTCTCCACAGGGACCCCCAGATACGCAGTATTTT.